This T cell receptor beta chain appears in the sequencing data of a study of blood T cell repertoires in COVID-19. Study-level background: Donors in the United States, Italy and Spain gave samples during acute or convalescent COVID-19. T cells, B-cell-depleted T cells, or PBMCs provided the cDNA or gDNA that served as material.

Sequencing used immunoSEQ multiplex PCR; TCRdb keeps in-frame clones, though not all of them. The table shows approximately 89,000 clones, with 75% to 90% occurring only once. V lost 5 bases to trimming and J lost 7 bases, with 15 bases between them. The CDR3 is made up of 14 amino acids. Germline loops: CDR1 SGHTA, CDR2 FQGNSA. The sequencing input was peripheral blood. This TCR was recovered from a woman older than 75 with acute or convalescent COVID-19. The chain uses TRBV7-2 and TRBJ2-4; weak D call: TRBD2 (6 bases). CDR3 sequence: CASSPLRRENIQYF. CDR3 coding DNA: TGTGCCAGCAGCCCACTCCGACGGGAGAACATTCAGTACTTC.